This record concerns one TCR beta chain sequence. Its antigen is not known. The entry originates in a study of cytomegalovirus exposure and HLA in healthy donors. Study-level information: The 666 first-cohort repertoires shared a platform with the approximately 130 validation repertoires, as reported in a later analysis.

Regarding the study as a whole: Specificity for CMV antigens was confirmed in vitro for a few of the CMV-associated chains. The study flagged approximately 180 TCR beta chains as cytomegalovirus-associated. High specificity and sensitivity for cytomegalovirus status were reported for the classifier.

CDR1 is SGHRS and CDR2 is YFSETQ in the germline V gene. The V end lost 4 bases, the J end lost 8 bases, and 15 bases lay between the germline ends. This CDR3 comprises 13 residues. Assay used: immunoSEQ multiplex PCR; TCRdb lists only in-frame clones, some missing. The sample yields tens of thousands of clones, more than 85% seen once. The receptor was derived from a man aged 18 to 30 in good health and CMV-seronegative. This rearrangement joins TRBV5-1 to TRBJ1-2; D gene ambiguous. The sequencing input was PBMCs. The CDR3 loop reads CASSLGLLGGYTF. Written as DNA, the CDR3 is TGCGCCAGCAGCCTCGGACTCCTGGGGGGCTACACCTTC.